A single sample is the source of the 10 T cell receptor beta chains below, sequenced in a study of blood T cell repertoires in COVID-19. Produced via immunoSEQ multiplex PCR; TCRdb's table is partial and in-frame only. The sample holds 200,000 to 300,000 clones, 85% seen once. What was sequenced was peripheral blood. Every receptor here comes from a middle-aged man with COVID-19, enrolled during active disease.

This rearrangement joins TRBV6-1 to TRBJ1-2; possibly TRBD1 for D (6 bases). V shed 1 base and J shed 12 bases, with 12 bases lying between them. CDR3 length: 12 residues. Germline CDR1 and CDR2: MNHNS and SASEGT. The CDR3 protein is CASSEDRQVHTF. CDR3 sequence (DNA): TGTGCCAGCAGTGAAGACCGACAGGTCCACACCTTC.

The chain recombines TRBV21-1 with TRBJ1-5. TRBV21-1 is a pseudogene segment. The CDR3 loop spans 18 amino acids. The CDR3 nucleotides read TGTGCCAGCAGCAAAGATTCCCCTACTCACCTTTCCCTCCAGCCCCAGCATTTT. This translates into CASSKDSPTHLSLQPQHF.

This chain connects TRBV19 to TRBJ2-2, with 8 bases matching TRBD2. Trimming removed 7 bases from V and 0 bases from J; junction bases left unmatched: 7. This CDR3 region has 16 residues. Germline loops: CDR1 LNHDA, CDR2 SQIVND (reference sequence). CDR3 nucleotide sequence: TGTGCCAGTAATAGTGGGCGGGGGGCGAACACCGGGGAGCTGTTTTTT. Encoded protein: CASNSGRGANTGELFF.

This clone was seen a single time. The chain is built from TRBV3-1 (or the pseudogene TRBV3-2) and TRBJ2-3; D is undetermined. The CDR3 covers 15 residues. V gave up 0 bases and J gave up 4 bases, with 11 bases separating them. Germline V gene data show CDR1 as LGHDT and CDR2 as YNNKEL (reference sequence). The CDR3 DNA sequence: TGTGCCAGCAGCCAAGACACGGCAAGCGCAGATACGCAGTATTTT. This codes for CASSQDTASADTQYF.

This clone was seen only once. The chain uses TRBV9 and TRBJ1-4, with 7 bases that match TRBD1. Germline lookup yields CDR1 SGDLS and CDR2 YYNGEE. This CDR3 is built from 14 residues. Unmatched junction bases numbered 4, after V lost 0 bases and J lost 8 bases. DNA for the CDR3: TGTGCCAGCAGCGTAGAGGGGACAGACGAAAAACTGTTTTTT. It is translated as CASSVEGTDEKLFF. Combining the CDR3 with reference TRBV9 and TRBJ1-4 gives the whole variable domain DSGVTQTPKHLITATGQRVTLRCSPRSGDLSVYWYQQSLDQGLQFLIQYYNGEERAKGNILERFSAQQFPDLHSELNLSSLELGDSALYFCASSVEGTDEKLFFGSGTQLSVL.

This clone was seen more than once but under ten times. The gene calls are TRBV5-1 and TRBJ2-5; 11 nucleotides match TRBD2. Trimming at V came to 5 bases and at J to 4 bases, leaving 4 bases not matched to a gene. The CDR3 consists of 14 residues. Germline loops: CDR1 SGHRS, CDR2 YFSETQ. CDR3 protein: CASRTSGGRETQYF. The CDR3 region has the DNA TGCGCCAGCAGAACTAGCGGGGGCAGAGAGACCCAGTACTTC.

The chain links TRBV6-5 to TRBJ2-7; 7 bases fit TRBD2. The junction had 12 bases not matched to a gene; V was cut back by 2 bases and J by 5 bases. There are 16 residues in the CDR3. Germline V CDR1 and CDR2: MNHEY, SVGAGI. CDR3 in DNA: TGTGCCAGCAGTTACCCCACCCCGAGCGGGGTCCACGAGCAGTACTTC. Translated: CASSYPTPSGVHEQYF.

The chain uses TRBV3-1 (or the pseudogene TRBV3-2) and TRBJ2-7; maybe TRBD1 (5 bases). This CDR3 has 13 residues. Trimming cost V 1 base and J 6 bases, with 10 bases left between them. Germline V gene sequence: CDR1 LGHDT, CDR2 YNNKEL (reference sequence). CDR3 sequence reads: CASSQVAGLEQYF. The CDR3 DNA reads TGTGCCAGCAGCCAAGTTGCAGGGCTCGAGCAGTACTTC.

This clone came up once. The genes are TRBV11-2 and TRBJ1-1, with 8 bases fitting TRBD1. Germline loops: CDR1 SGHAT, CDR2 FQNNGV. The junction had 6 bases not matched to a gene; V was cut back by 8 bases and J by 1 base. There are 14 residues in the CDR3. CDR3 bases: TGTGCCAGCCCTCGGACAGGGACGAACACTGAAGCTTTCTTT. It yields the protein CASPRTGTNTEAFF.

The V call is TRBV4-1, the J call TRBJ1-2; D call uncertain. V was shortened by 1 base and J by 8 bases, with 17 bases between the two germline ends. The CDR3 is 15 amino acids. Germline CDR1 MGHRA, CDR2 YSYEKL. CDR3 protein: CASSQVRQGGGGYTF. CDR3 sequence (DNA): TGCGCCAGCAGCCAAGTTCGCCAAGGAGGCGGGGGCTACACCTTC.